The 25 T cell receptor beta chains reported below all come from one sample, sequenced in a study of blood T cell repertoires in COVID-19. The method was immunoSEQ multiplex PCR; TCRdb's version includes in-frame clones alone and lacks a portion of them. Here the sample spans some 300,000 clones, around nine tenths being singletons. The material sequenced was peripheral blood. The source of these receptors is a woman in her twenties or thirties with COVID-19, enrolled during active disease.

In DNA, the CDR3 is TGCGCCAGCAGCCAAGAGGTCGGCGGGGGCTTAGGCACCGGGGAGCTGTTTTTT. Translation gives CASSQEVGGGLGTGELFF. This chain joins TRBV4-1 and TRBJ2-2, with TRBD2 as a possible D gene (7 bases). CDR3 size: 18 residues. Trimming left V 0 bases short and J 4 bases short, with 18 bases between. Germline V lookup: CDR1 MGHRA, CDR2 YSYEKL.

A word on this clone: Other DNA sequences within the sample encode an identical CDR3. This CDR3 reads CASSLSGGDYGYTF. CDR3 nucleotide sequence: TGCGCCAGCAGCTTAAGTGGGGGGGACTATGGCTACACCTTC. V and J are TRBV5-1 and TRBJ1-2; D is possibly TRBD1 (5 bases). With 2 bases removed from V and 3 bases from J, the gap between germline ends came to 11 bases. The CDR3 contains 14 residues. CDR1 is SGHRS and CDR2 is YFSETQ in the germline V gene.

V and J are TRBV7-8 and TRBJ1-2; TRBD1 is a possible D gene (6 bases). The V end lost 5 bases, the J end lost 4 bases, and 11 bases lay between the germline ends. This CDR3 is 13 amino acids long. CDR1 and CDR2 from the germline V gene are SGHVS and FQNEAQ. The CDR3 DNA reads TGTGCCAGCAGCCCTGACAGGTCCTATGGCTACACCTTC. It specifies CASSPDRSYGYTF.

This clone has only one observation. The chain has TRBV2 and TRBJ1-3; D is possibly TRBD1 (5 bases). Germline CDR1 and CDR2: SNHLY and FYNNEI. V was clipped by 6 bases and J by 8 bases, with 8 bases between them. The CDR3 consists of 11 residues. CDR3 protein: CASSQGDTIYF. CDR3 coding DNA: TGTGCCAGCAGCCAAGGGGACACCATATATTTT.

The chain recombines TRBV6-5 with TRBJ1-1; a possible D gene is TRBD1 (5 bases). Per germline, CDR1 MNHEY and CDR2 SVGAGI. V shed 6 bases and J shed 3 bases, with 14 bases lying between them. There are 14 residues in the CDR3. Here the CDR3 reads CASSRAWGDTEAFF. Written as DNA, the CDR3 is TGTGCCAGCAGCCGAGCCTGGGGCGACACTGAAGCTTTCTTT.

This clone came up once. The gene calls are TRBV7-2 and TRBJ2-3; D ambiguous. The CDR3 runs to 14 residues. The V gene lost 5 bases and the J gene lost 3 bases, with 12 bases spanning the gap. The V gene's germline CDR1 is SGHTA and CDR2 FQGNSA. CDR3 sequence: CASSQGWRTDTQYF. For the CDR3, the DNA is TGTGCCAGCAGCCAAGGCTGGAGAACAGATACGCAGTATTTT.

This clone was picked up one time. The chain recombines TRBV30 with TRBJ1-1; D ambiguous. The CDR3 sequence is 15 residues long. Germline V CDR1 and CDR2: GTSNPN, SVGIG (reference sequence). With 2 bases removed from V and 0 bases from J, the gap between germline ends came to 13 bases. DNA for the CDR3: TGTGCCTGGAGTCCACCGCCCGGGGTGAACACTGAAGCTTTCTTT. This translates into CAWSPPPGVNTEAFF.

V gene TRBV19 combines with J gene TRBJ2-1; D is possibly TRBD2 (5 bases). The CDR3 spans 14 residues. Trimming left V 3 bases short and J 6 bases short, with 12 bases between. Looked up from germline, CDR1 is LNHDA and CDR2 is SQIVND (reference sequence). CDR3 protein: CASSMGWLANEQFF. The CDR3 coding sequence is TGTGCCAGTAGTATGGGTTGGCTAGCCAATGAGCAGTTCTTC.

The V and J genes are TRBV11-2 and TRBJ1-2; D unclear. The CDR3 length is 13 residues. Per the germline V gene, CDR1 is SGHAT and CDR2 is FQNNGV. Trimming cost V 3 bases and J 8 bases, with 13 bases left between them. The DNA for the CDR3 is TGTGCCAGCAGCTTCAGCTCCCCGGGAGGCTACACCTTC. This sequence encodes CASSFSSPGGYTF.

The J gene is TRBJ1-2, the V gene TRBV24-1; D call uncertain. CDR3 length equals 13 residues. V lost 0 bases and J lost 8, with 9 bases in between. The germline CDR1 and CDR2 sequences are KGHDR and SFDVKD. Written as DNA, the CDR3 is TGTGCCACCAGTGATTTGCCGGGTTTCGGCTACACCTTC. Its protein product is CATSDLPGFGYTF.

This chain uses TRBV27 with TRBJ2-7, with D unresolved. Per the germline V gene, CDR1 is MNHEY and CDR2 is SMNVEV (reference sequence). The V and J ends lost 2 bases and 3 bases respectively, with 23 bases between them. The CDR3 consists of 18 residues. The DNA of the CDR3 is TGTGCCAGCAGTTTAGTAGCTCATGGATCCTCTGTCGTCTACGAGCAGTACTTC. This translates into CASSLVAHGSSVVYEQYF.

This clone has a single count. The chain carries TRBV13 and TRBJ2-3, with a tentative D call TRBD2 (6 bases). The germline CDR1 and CDR2 sequences are PRHDT and FYEKMQ (reference sequence). There are 15 residues in the CDR3. The V end was cut by 7 bases, the J end by 3 bases, with 17 bases between. CDR3 protein: CASNSPGEWTDTQYF. CDR3 DNA sequence: TGTGCCAGCAACTCCCCGGGGGAGTGGACAGATACGCAGTATTTT.

This clone appeared a single time. This chain connects TRBV5-5 to TRBJ2-1; the match to TRBD2 covers 8 bases. Germline V CDR1 and CDR2: SGHKS, YYEKEE (reference sequence). Unmatched junction bases numbered 1, after V lost 1 base and J lost 1 base. This CDR3 contains 15 residues. CDR3 sequence reads: CASSLLAGSYNEQFF. The CDR3 nucleotides read TGTGCCAGCAGCTTGTTAGCGGGGTCCTACAATGAGCAGTTCTTC.

V and J are TRBV6-2 or TRBV6-3 and TRBJ1-1; D ambiguous. The germline V gene encodes CDR1 MNHEY and CDR2 SVGEGT. The CDR3 consists of 13 residues. Trimming shortened V by 4 bases and J by 2 bases, and 8 bases separated the two germline ends. In DNA, the CDR3 is TGTGCCAGCAGTTTAGGAGGAAACACTGAAGCTTTCTTT. Its protein product is CASSLGGNTEAFF.

The rearrangement joins TRBV5-5 to TRBJ1-6; no clear D. Germline CDR1 SGHKS, CDR2 YYEKEE (reference sequence). CDR3 length equals 14 residues. V lost 1 base to trimming and J lost 7 bases, with 9 bases between them. In nucleotides, the CDR3 is TGTGCCAGCAGCTTGAACTACCCCAATTCACCCCTCCACTTT. It codes for CASSLNYPNSPLHF. Using reference TRBV5-5 and TRBJ1-6 for the parts outside the CDR3, the full variable domain is DAGVTQSPTHLIKTRGQQVTLRCSPISGHKSVSWYQQVLGQGPQFIFQYYEKEERGRGNFPDRFSARQFPNYSSELNVNALLLGDSALYLCASSLNYPNSPLHFGNGTRLTVT.

The genes are TRBV5-8 and TRBJ1-4; D possibly corresponds to TRBD1 (6 bases). The CDR3 is 16 residues long. From germline, CDR1 is SGHTS and CDR2 YDEGEE. Trimming removed 0 bases at V and 4 bases at J, with 13 bases between. The CDR3, as DNA: TGTGCCAGCAGCTTGGGGGGGGGCATACGTAATGAAAAACTGTTTTTT. It encodes CASSLGGGIRNEKLFF.

This clone has a handful of counts. The J gene is TRBJ1-3, the V gene TRBV7-9; D gene uncertain. The CDR3 covers 14 residues. V lost 5 bases and J 0 bases, leaving 8 bases between the germline ends. The V gene's germline CDR1 is SEHNR and CDR2 FQNEAQ (reference sequence). The CDR3 DNA sequence: TGTGCCAGCAGCCGCGTGTCCTCTGGAAACACCATATATTTT. It encodes CASSRVSSGNTIYF.

The rearrangement joins TRBV7-9 to TRBJ1-3; D may be TRBD1 (6 bases). The V and J ends lost 6 bases and 0 bases respectively, with 12 bases between them. The length of the CDR3 is 15 residues. The germline gives CDR1 SEHNR, CDR2 FQNEAQ (reference sequence). The CDR3 DNA reads as TGTGCCAGCAGATCCACAGGGCGCTCTGGAAACACCATATATTTT. Its translation is CASRSTGRSGNTIYF.

The chain has TRBV2 and TRBJ1-2, with D unclear. Germline V gene sequence: CDR1 SNHLY, CDR2 FYNNEI. Trimming left V 0 bases short and J 8 bases short, with 13 bases between. The CDR3 runs 14 residues. CDR3 in amino acids: CASSEALGRRGYTF. The CDR3 DNA follows: TGTGCCAGCAGTGAAGCGCTTGGGAGGAGAGGCTACACCTTC.

This clone was picked up a small number of times. The chain recombines TRBV7-3 with TRBJ2-5, with D tentatively TRBD2 (6 bases). V was pared by 3 bases and J by 5 bases, with 10 bases between. The germline V gene encodes CDR1 SGHTA and CDR2 FQGTGA. The CDR3 totals 13 residues. The CDR3 DNA reads TGTGCCAGCAGCTTGGGGGGTTTGGAGACCCAGTACTTC. It is translated as CASSLGGLETQYF.

The rearrangement links TRBV27 to TRBJ2-7, with D maybe TRBD2 (7 bases). Trimming cost V 2 bases and J 3 bases, with 11 bases left between them. Germline CDR1 MNHEY, CDR2 SMNVEV (reference sequence). This CDR3 is 14 amino acids long. CDR3 bases: TGTGCCAGCAGTTTAGCGGGGGCGGTCTACGAGCAGTACTTC. Translation: CASSLAGAVYEQYF.

V is TRBV5-1 and J is TRBJ1-2; TRBD1 matches 12 bases. Germline-derived CDR1 and CDR2 are SGHRS and YFSETQ. With V trimmed by 8 bases and J by 7 bases, 12 bases remained unmatched. This CDR3 region has 15 residues. The CDR3 bases are TGCGCCAGTCGTCCTCCGGGACAGGGGGCGATTGGCTACACCTTC. Encoded protein: CASRPPGQGAIGYTF.

This clone appeared a single time. V and J are TRBV6-5 and TRBJ2-2, with D hard to call. V dropped 1 base and J dropped 4 bases, with 10 bases sitting between them. Germline V gene data show CDR1 as MNHEY and CDR2 as SVGAGI. The CDR3 sequence is 15 residues long. The CDR3 is CASSYFLLATGELFF. The DNA for the CDR3 is TGTGCCAGCAGTTACTTTTTATTGGCCACCGGGGAGCTGTTTTTT.

This clone was seen only once. J is TRBJ1-3 and V is TRBV19; D gene uncertain. V lost 7 bases and J lost 1, with 14 bases in between. The CDR3 spans 15 residues. Germline-derived CDR1 and CDR2 are LNHDA and SQIVND (reference sequence). CDR3 in amino acids: CASTLETGSGNTIYF. Here the CDR3 DNA reads TGTGCCAGTACTCTGGAGACCGGTTCTGGAAACACCATATATTTT.

This chain links TRBV2 with TRBJ1-5; 8 bases map to TRBD1. The V gene's germline CDR1 is SNHLY and CDR2 FYNNEI. The CDR3 is 16 amino acids. The V and J ends lost 0 bases and 3 bases, in that order; junction bases with no gene match: 4. The CDR3 coding sequence is TGTGCCAGCAGTGAAGCGGGGACAGGTGTCAATCAGCCCCAGCATTTT. Translated: CASSEAGTGVNQPQHF. The entire variable domain, with the rest obtained from reference TRBV2 and TRBJ1-5, is as follows: EPEVTQTPSHQVTQMGQEVILRCVPISNHLYFYWYRQILGQKVEFLVSFYNNEISEKSEIFDDQFSVERPDGSNFTLKIRSTKLEDSAMYFCASSEAGTGVNQPQHFGDGTRLSIL.